This note documents a single T cell receptor (beta chain) sequence. Treatment here: preoperative locoregional IRX-2 cytokine immunotherapy. Preoperative locoregional IRX-2 cytokine immunotherapy was tested in the phase Ib source study. This sample is part of a study of preoperative IRX-2 immunotherapy in early breast cancer. Some clones are missing from TCRdb's copy, which holds only in-frame ones; the method was immunoSEQ multiplex PCR. This table has some 25,000 clones, 75% to 90% appearing once. This CDR3 has 15 residues. CDR1 MNHEY and CDR2 SVGAGI come from the germline V gene. J gave up 7 bases and V 0 bases, and 4 bases lay outside the gene matches.

J is TRBJ2-1 and V is TRBV6-5, with TRBD2 matching over 9 bases. The clonotype was recovered from a human donor with breast cancer. The sequencing used tumor tissue, collected after IRX-2 immunotherapy. The CDR3 sequence is CASSYSGREGNEQFF. The CDR3 bases are TGTGCCAGCAGTTACTCGGGGCGGGAGGGGAATGAGCAGTTCTTC.